The T cell receptor beta chain described here comes from a study of T cell responses to AZD1222 COVID-19 vaccine. Deletions cut 5 bases from V and 9 bases from J, with 18 bases between. The CDR3 contains 14 residues. Germline assignment: CDR1 LNHDA and CDR2 SQIVND (reference sequence). Sequencing used immunoSEQ multiplex PCR; TCRdb keeps in-frame clones, though not all of them. Altogether about 110,000 clones are present, about 91% being singletons, with the ten largest covering over 35%. This receptor was obtained from an adult who received the AZD1222 COVID-19 vaccine. The V gene is TRBV19, the J gene TRBJ2-3; D is perhaps TRBD2 (6 bases). This sample comprised peripheral blood, obtained 28 days after the second AZD1222 dose. CDR3 sequence (DNA): TGTGCCAGTAGTGACCCGCGCCGGGGGAAAACGCAGTATTTT. Amino acids: CASSDPRRGKTQYF.